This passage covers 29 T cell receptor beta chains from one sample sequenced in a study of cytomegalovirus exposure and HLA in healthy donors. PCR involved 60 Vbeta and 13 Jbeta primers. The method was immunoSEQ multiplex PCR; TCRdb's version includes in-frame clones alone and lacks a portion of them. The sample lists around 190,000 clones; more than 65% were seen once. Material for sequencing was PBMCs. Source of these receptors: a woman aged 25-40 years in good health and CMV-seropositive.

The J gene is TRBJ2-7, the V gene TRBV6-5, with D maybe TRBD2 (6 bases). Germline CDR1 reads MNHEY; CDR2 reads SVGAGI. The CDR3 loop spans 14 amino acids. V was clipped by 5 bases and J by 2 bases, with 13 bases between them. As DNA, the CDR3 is TGTGCCAGCAGTCACCGACTAGATCCCTACGAGCAGTACTTC. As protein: CASSHRLDPYEQYF.

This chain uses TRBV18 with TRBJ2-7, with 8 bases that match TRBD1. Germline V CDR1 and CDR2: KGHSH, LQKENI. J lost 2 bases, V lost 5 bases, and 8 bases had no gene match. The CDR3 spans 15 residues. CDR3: CASSFGQGATYEQYF. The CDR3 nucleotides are TGTGCCAGCTCATTTGGACAGGGAGCCACCTACGAGCAGTACTTC.

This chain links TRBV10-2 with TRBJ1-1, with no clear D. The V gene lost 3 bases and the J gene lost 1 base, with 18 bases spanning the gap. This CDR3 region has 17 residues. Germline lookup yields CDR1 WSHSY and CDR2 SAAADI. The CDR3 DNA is TGCGCCAGCAGTGATCGGCCCGCCGGGGTGAGGAACACTGAAGCTTTCTTT. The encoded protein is CASSDRPAGVRNTEAFF.

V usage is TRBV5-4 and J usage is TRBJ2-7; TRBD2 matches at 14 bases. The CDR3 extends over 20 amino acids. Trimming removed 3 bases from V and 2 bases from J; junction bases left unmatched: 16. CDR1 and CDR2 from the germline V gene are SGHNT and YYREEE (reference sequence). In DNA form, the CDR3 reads TGTGCCAGCAGCTCCGGAGGGGGGGGGACTAGCGGGAGCAGGGCCTACGAGCAGTACTTC. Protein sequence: CASSSGGGGTSGSRAYEQYF.

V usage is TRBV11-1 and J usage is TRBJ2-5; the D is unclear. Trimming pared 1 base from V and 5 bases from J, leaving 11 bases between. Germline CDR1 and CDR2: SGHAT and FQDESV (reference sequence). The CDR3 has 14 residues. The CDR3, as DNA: TGTGCCAGCAGCTTAGGAGGTCCGTGGGAGACCCAGTACTTC. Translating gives CASSLGGPWETQYF. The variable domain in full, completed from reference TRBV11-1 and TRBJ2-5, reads EAEVAQSPRYKITEKSQAVAFWCDPISGHATLYWYRQILGQGPELLVQFQDESVVDDSQLPKDRFSAERLKGVDSTLKIQPAELGDSAMYLCASSLGGPWETQYFGPGTRLLVL.

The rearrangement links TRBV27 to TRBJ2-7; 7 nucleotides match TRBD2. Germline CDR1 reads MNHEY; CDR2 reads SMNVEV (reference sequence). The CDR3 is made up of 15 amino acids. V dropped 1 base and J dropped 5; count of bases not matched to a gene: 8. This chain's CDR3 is CASSLFSSGENEQYF. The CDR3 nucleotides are TGTGCCAGCAGTTTATTTTCCAGCGGGGAAAACGAGCAGTACTTC.

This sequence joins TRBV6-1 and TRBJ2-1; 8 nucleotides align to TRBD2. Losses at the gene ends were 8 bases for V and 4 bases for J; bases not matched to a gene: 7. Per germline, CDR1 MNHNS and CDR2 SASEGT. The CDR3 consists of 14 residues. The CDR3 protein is CASCSGEAYNEQFF. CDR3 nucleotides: TGTGCCAGCTGTAGCGGGGAGGCTTACAATGAGCAGTTCTTC.

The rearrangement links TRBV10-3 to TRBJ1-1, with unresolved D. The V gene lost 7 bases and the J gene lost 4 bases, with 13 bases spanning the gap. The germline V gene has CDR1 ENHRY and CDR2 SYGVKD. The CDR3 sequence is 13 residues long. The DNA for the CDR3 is TGTGCCATCAAAGCTGGGCCCAGCACTGAAGCTTTCTTT. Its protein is CAIKAGPSTEAFF.

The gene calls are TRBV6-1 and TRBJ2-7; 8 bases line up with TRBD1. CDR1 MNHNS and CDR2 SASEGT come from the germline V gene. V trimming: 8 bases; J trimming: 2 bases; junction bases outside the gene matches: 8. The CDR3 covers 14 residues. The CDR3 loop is CASQSTGGPYEQYF. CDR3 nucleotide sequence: TGTGCCAGCCAGAGCACAGGGGGTCCCTACGAGCAGTACTTC.

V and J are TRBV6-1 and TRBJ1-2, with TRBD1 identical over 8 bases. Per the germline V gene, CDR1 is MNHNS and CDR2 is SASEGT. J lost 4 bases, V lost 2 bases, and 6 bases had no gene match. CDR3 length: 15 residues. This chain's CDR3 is CASSELQGAGYGYTF. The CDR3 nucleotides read TGTGCCAGCAGTGAATTGCAGGGGGCGGGCTATGGCTACACCTTC.

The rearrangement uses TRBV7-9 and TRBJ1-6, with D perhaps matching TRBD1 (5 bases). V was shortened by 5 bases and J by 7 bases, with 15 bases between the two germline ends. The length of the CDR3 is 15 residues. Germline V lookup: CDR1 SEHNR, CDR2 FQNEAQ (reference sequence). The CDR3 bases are TGTGCCAGCAGCGCCGCGGGGGTGAGGAATTCACCCCTCCACTTT. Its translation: CASSAAGVRNSPLHF.

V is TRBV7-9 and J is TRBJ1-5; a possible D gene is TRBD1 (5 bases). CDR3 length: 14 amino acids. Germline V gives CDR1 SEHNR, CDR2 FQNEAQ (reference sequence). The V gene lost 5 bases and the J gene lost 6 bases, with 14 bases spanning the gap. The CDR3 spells CASSSGGAGQPQHF. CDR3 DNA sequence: TGTGCCAGCAGCAGCGGCGGGGCGGGTCAGCCCCAGCATTTT.

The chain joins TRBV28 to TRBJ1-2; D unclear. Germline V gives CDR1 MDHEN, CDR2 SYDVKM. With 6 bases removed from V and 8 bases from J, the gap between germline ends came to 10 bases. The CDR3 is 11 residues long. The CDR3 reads CASSRLWGYTF. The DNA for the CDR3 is TGTGCCAGCAGCCGGTTGTGGGGCTACACCTTC.

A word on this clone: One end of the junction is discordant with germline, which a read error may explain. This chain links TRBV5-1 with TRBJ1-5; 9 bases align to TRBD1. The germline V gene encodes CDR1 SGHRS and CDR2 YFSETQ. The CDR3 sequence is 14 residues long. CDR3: CASNLGQGNQPQHF. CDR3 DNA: TGCGCCAGCAACTTGGGACAGGGAAATCAGCCCCAGCATTTT.

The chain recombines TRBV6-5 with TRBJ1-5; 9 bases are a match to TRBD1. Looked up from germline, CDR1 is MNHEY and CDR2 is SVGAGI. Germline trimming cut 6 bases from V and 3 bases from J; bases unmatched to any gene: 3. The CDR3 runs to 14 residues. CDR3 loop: CASSGTGFNQPQHF. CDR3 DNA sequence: TGTGCCAGCAGCGGGACAGGGTTCAATCAGCCCCAGCATTTT.

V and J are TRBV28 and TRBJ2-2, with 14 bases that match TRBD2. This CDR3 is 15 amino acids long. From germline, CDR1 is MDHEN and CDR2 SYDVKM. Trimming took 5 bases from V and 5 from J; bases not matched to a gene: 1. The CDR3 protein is CASSGLAGGTGELFF. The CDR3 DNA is TGTGCCAGCAGTGGACTAGCGGGAGGAACCGGGGAGCTGTTTTTT. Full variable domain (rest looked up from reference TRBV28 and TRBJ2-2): DVKVTQSSRYLVKRTGEKVFLECVQDMDHENMFWYRQDPGLGLRLIYFSYDVKMKEKGDIPEGYSVSREKKERFSLILESASTNQTSMYLCASSGLAGGTGELFFGEGSRLTVL.

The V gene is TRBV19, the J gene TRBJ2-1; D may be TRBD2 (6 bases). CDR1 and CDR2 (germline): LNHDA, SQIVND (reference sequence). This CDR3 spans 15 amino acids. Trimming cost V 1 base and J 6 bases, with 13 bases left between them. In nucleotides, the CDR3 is TGTGCCAGTAGTATAGGGCTAGCGACGACCAATGAGCAGTTCTTC. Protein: CASSIGLATTNEQFF.

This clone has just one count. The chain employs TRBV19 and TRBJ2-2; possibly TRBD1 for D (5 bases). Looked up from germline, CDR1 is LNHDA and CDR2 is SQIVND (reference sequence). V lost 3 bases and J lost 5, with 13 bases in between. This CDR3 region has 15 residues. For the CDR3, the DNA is TGTGCCAGTAGTATGGGGCAGGGTAGTACCGGGGAGCTGTTTTTT. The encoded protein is CASSMGQGSTGELFF.

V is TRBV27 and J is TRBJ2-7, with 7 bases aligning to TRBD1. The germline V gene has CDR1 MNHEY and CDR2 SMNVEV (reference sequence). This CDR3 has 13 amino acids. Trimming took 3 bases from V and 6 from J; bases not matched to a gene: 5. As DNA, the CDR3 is TGTGCCAGCAGTTTTGCAGGGACAGCCGAGCAGTACTTC. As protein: CASSFAGTAEQYF.

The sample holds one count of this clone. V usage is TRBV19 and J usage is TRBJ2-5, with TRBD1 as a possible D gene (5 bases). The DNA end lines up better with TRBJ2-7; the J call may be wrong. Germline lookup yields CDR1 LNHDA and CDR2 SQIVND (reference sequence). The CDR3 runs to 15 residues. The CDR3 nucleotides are TGTGCCAGTAGTATAGATCGCGCAGGGAAGTACGAGCAGTACTTC. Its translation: CASSIDRAGKYEQYF.

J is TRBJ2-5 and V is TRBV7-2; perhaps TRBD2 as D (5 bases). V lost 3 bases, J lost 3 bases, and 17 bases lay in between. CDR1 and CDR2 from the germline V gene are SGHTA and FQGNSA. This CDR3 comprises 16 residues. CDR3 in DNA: TGTGCCAGCAGCTTGGGATCCGGGAACCTAAAAGAGACCCAGTACTTC. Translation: CASSLGSGNLKETQYF.

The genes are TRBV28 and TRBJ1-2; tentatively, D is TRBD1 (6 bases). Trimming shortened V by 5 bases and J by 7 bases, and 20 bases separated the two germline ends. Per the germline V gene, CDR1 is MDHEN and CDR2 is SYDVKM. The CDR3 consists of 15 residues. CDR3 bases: TGTGCCAGCAGTCCCGGCTTGCGGGGGCGAGGTGGCTACACCTTC. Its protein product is CASSPGLRGRGGYTF.

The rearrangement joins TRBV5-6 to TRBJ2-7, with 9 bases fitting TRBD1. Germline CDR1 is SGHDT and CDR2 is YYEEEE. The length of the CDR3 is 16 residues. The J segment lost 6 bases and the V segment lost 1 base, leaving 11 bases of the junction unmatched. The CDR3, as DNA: TGTGCCAGCAGCTTGCCGTCCGGGACAGGGAGTGGCGAGCAGTACTTC. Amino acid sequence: CASSLPSGTGSGEQYF.

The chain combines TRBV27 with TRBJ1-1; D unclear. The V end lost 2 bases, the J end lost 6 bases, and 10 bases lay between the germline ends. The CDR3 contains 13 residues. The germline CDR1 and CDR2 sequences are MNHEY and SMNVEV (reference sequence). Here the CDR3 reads CASSLTLQAEAFF. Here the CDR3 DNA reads TGTGCCAGCAGTTTAACGTTGCAGGCTGAAGCTTTCTTT.

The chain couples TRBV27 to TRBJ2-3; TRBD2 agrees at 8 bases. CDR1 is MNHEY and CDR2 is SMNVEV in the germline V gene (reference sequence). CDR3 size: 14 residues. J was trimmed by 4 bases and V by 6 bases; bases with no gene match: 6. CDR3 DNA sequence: TGTGCCAGCAGCGGGACTAGGTACGCAGATACGCAGTATTTT. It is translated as CASSGTRYADTQYF.

CDR3 amino acids: CASSLFQRGGVDTQYF. The CDR3, as DNA: TGTGCCAGCAGCTTATTCCAAAGGGGCGGAGTAGATACGCAGTATTTT. The V call is TRBV7-2, the J call TRBJ2-3, with D perhaps TRBD1 (5 bases). In germline, CDR1 is SGHTA, CDR2 FQGNSA. V lost 2 bases and J 5 bases, leaving 17 bases between the germline ends. The CDR3 is 16 residues long.

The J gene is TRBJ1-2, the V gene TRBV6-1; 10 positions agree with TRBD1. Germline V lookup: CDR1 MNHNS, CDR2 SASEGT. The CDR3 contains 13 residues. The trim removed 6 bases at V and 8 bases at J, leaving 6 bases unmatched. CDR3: CASSLGQGVGYTF. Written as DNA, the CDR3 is TGTGCCAGCAGCCTCGGACAGGGGGTCGGCTACACCTTC.

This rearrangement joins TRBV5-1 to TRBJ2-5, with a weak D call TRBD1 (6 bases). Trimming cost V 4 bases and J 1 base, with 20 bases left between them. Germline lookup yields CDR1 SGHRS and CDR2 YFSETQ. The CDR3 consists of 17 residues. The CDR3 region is CASSQTGTLRTQETQYF. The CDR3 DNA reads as TGCGCCAGCAGCCAAACTGGGACACTCAGGACCCAAGAGACCCAGTACTTC.

The CDR3 nucleotides read TGTGCCAGCAGCTGGCGGGACAGGGGATACGAGCAGTACTTC. Protein product: CASSWRDRGYEQYF. This chain joins TRBV13 and TRBJ2-7, with 10 bases lining up with TRBD1. Per germline, CDR1 PRHDT and CDR2 FYEKMQ (reference sequence). CDR3 size: 14 residues. The V and J ends lost 4 bases and 4 bases, in that order; junction bases with no gene match: 4.